Listed below are T cell receptor beta chains from one sample, sequenced in a study of blood T cells in healthy people across ages. Each CDR3 protein gets one entry after TCRdb re-called the 5' RACE reads with MiXCR. In the table there are fewer than 2,000,000 distinct CDR3 sequences, about 35% of which are singletons. The sample consisted of blood. The receptors here all came from a woman aged 25-40 years in good health. Both conserved end residues are part of each CDR3. The D gene is left open where the match is weak. Clone size is shown for a subset of rows, as once, few, many or a class of expanded clone.

clone_size j_call d_call v_call cdr3_aa cdr3_nt
few TRBJ2-7 TRBD1 TRBV20-1 CSARDPQQGAAYEQYF TGCAGTGCTAGAGATCCCCAACAGGGGGCGGCCTACGAGCAGTACTTC
- TRBJ1-2 - TRBV2 CASRVQAGGYTF TGTGCCAGCCGAGTGCAGGCGGGTGGCTACACCTTC
- TRBJ1-6 - TRBV7-3 CASSKGRTNNSPLHF TGTGCCAGCAGCAAAGGACGTACCAATAATTCACCCCTCCACTTT
- TRBJ2-7 - TRBV6-5 CATRRAYEQYF TGTGCCACCCGGAGGGCCTACGAGCAGTACTTC
few TRBJ2-2 - TRBV24-1 CATRRAANTGELFF TGTGCCACCCGCAGGGCCGCGAACACCGGGGAGCTGTTTTTT
- TRBJ2-3 - TRBV3-1 CASSPYLSLDTQYF TGTGCCAGCAGCCCTTACCTTTCTTTAGATACGCAGTATTTT
many TRBJ2-3 - TRBV7-3 CASSFSLTGSSTDTQYF TGTGCCAGCAGCTTCTCCCTGACAGGCTCGAGCACAGATACGCAGTATTTT
- TRBJ1-5 TRBD1 TRBV10-3 CAIRADRAHQPQHF TGTGCCATCAGGGCGGACAGGGCGCATCAGCCCCAGCATTTT
- TRBJ2-1 TRBD1 TRBV6-5 CASSSSRQGNYNEQFF TGTGCCAGCAGTTCCTCGCGACAGGGTAACTACAATGAGCAGTTCTTC
- TRBJ2-3 - TRBV2 CASRNRRADTQYF TGTGCCAGCAGAAATAGGAGGGCAGATACGCAGTATTTT
- TRBJ1-5 - TRBV7-2 CTSSLGDTNNQPQHF TGTACCAGCAGCTTAGGAGACACTAACAATCAGCCCCAGCATTTT
- TRBJ2-7 - TRBV28 CASSSSDSPDEQYF TGTGCCAGCAGTTCCTCGGACAGCCCAGACGAGCAGTACTTC
few TRBJ1-5 - TRBV13 CASRSRHSSNQPQHF TGTGCCAGCCGCTCGCGCCATTCTAGCAATCAGCCCCAGCATTTT
- TRBJ2-1 - TRBV6-5 CASSYKRSSYNEQFF TGTGCCAGCAGTTACAAGCGGAGCTCCTACAATGAGCAGTTCTTC
few TRBJ1-1 - TRBV3-1 CASSQGQAPNTEAFF TGTGCCAGCAGCCAAGGGCAGGCCCCGAACACTGAAGCTTTCTTT
- TRBJ1-5 - TRBV20-1 CSASEMYSNQPQHF TGCAGTGCTAGTGAGATGTATAGCAATCAGCCCCAGCATTTT
- TRBJ1-1 - TRBV6-1 CASSEASAGLEAFF TGTGCCAGCAGTGAAGCGTCGGCAGGACTTGAAGCTTTCTTT
- TRBJ1-2 - TRBV2 CASSQELGYGYTF TGTGCCAGTTCTCAGGAGTTAGGCTATGGCTACACCTTC
- TRBJ1-1 - TRBV3-1 CASSQGGKNTEAFF TGTGCCAGCAGCCAAGGGGGGAAGAACACTGAAGCTTTCTTT
- TRBJ2-7 TRBD2 TRBV6-5 CASSPELAGVLYEQYF TGTGCCAGCAGCCCTGAACTAGCGGGAGTTCTCTACGAGCAGTACTTC
few TRBJ2-2 - TRBV29-1 CSAWVGRAIDTGELFF TGCAGCGCCTGGGTAGGCAGGGCTATCGACACCGGGGAGCTGTTTTTT
many TRBJ2-3 TRBD1 TRBV4-2 CASSPKGQGKGDTQYF TGTGCCAGCAGCCCAAAAGGACAGGGGAAAGGAGATACGCAGTATTTT
- TRBJ2-7 - TRBV27 CASSTLEAYEQYF TGTGCCAGCAGCACGCTAGAAGCCTACGAGCAGTACTTC
many TRBJ2-4 - TRBV11-2 CASSMGPTRDIQYF TGTGCCAGCAGCATGGGACCGACCCGCGACATTCAGTACTTC
many TRBJ2-1 - TRBV27 CASSAGTASYNEQFF TGTGCCAGCAGTGCCGGGACGGCTTCCTACAATGAGCAGTTCTTC
- TRBJ2-1 TRBD2 TRBV29-1 CSASSGGANEQFF TGCAGCGCCTCTAGCGGGGGGGCAAATGAGCAGTTCTTC
few TRBJ1-1 - TRBV4-1 CASSQEGWGDMNTEAFF TGCGCCAGCAGCCAAGAAGGATGGGGGGACATGAACACTGAAGCTTTCTTT
- TRBJ2-4 - TRBV19 CASSIGRSGNIQYF TGTGCCAGTAGTATAGGGCGCAGCGGAAACATTCAGTACTTC
- TRBJ2-3 - TRBV7-9 CASSVGRDGDTQYF TGTGCCAGCAGCGTAGGCCGGGACGGGGATACGCAGTATTTT
few TRBJ2-1 - TRBV3-1 CASSHLGDEQFF TGTGCCAGCAGCCATTTGGGGGATGAGCAGTTCTTC
- TRBJ1-2 TRBD1 TRBV7-2 CASSRTRDRGGYTF TGTGCCAGCAGCCGGACCCGGGACAGGGGTGGCTACACCTTC
few TRBJ2-3 - TRBV12-3/TRBV12-4 CASSPLGNQAQYF TGTGCCAGCAGTCCCCTGGGAAATCAGGCGCAGTATTTT
- TRBJ2-6 - TRBV6-5 CASSYSSSLGVGANVLTF TGTGCCAGCAGTTACTCGAGTTCGCTTGGGGTGGGGGCCAACGTCCTGACTTTC
few TRBJ1-2 - TRBV12-3/TRBV12-4 CASSSTPRSGYTF TGTGCCAGCAGTTCGACCCCACGGTCTGGCTACACCTTC
many TRBJ2-7 - TRBV27 CASGSTGNYEQYF TGTGCCAGCGGATCTACAGGGAACTACGAGCAGTACTTC
once TRBJ2-3 TRBD2 TRBV7-6 CASSLWASGVSDTQYF TGTGCCAGCAGCTTATGGGCTAGCGGGGTATCAGATACGCAGTATTTT
- TRBJ2-1 - TRBV27 CASSQSLLAARGAGEQFF TGTGCCAGCAGTCAGTCCCTATTAGCGGCTAGGGGGGCAGGTGAGCAGTTCTTC
- TRBJ2-3 - TRBV6-1 CASITASTDTQYF TGTGCCAGCATAACAGCTAGCACAGATACGCAGTATTTT
- TRBJ1-2 - TRBV24-1 CATSRGDNYGYTF TGTGCCACCAGTAGGGGCGATAACTATGGCTACACCTTC
- TRBJ2-1 - TRBV28 CASSLFPGLTSGEQFF TGTGCCAGCAGTTTATTTCCTGGACTGACATCAGGTGAGCAGTTCTTC
- TRBJ2-5 - TRBV21-1 CASSTHPTLGQGSKVGQYF TGTGCCAGCAGCACCCATCCCACGCTAGGACAGGGTTCAAAAGTAGGGCAGTACTTC
few TRBJ2-1 TRBD2 TRBV4-1 CASSQEQTSGSNEQFF TGCGCCAGCAGCCAAGAGCAGACTAGCGGATCCAATGAGCAGTTCTTC